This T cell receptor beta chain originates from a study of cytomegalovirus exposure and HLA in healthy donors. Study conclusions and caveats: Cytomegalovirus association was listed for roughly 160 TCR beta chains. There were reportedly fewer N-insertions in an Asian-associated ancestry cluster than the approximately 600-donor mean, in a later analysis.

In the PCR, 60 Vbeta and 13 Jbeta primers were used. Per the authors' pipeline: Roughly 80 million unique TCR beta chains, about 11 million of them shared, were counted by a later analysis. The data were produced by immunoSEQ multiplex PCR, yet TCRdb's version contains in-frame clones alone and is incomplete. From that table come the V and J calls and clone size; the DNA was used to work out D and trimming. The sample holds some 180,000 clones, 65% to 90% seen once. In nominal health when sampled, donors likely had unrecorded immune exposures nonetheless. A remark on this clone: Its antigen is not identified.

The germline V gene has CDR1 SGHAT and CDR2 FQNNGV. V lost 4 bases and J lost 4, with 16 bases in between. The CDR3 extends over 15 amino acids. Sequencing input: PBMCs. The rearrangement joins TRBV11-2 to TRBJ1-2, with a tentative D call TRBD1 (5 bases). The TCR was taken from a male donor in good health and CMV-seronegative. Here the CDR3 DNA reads TGTGCCAGCAGCTCCCGGTGGAGGGGATTCTATGGCTACACCTTC. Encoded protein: CASSSRWRGFYGYTF.